Shown below are 29 T cell receptor beta chains from a single sample sequenced in a study of human T cells and chemical hapten exposure. TCRdb fed the RACE reads into MiXCR, producing one record per CDR3 protein. The table has around 330,000 distinct CDR3 sequences, about 5% seen once. Indicated time point: pre-sensitization, week 0. The treatment is: therapeutic diphenylcyclopropenone sensitization with weekly scalp DPC. The material sequenced was whole blood, taken in connection with sensitization to the hapten diphenylcyclopropenone (DPC). These receptors all come from a young woman with alopecia areata. Some clones in this sample may be carry-over from other donors' samples.

This clonotype was counted at least ten times. The rearrangement joins TRBV7-2 to TRBJ2-3; 9 bases align to TRBD1. The length of the CDR3 is 18 residues. Losses at the gene ends were 1 base for V and 6 bases for J; bases not matched to a gene: 14. Looked up from germline, CDR1 is SGHTA and CDR2 is FQGNSA. The CDR3 sequence is CASSLDPGQGRVFDTQYF. The CDR3 nucleotides are TGTGCCAGCAGCTTAGATCCGGGACAGGGCAGAGTTTTCGATACGCAGTATTTT.

This clonotype was counted ten times or more. The rearrangement links TRBV7-9 to TRBJ1-6; 9 nucleotides align to TRBD1. The J segment lost 11 bases and the V segment lost 5 bases, leaving 10 bases of the junction unmatched. From germline, CDR1 is SEHNR and CDR2 FQNEAQ (reference sequence). The CDR3 length is 15 residues. In DNA, the CDR3 is TGTGCCAGCAGCGCCGGACAGGGGAAAGATGCACCCCTCCACTTT. This sequence encodes CASSAGQGKDAPLHF. Supplemented by reference TRBV7-9 and TRBJ1-6, the full variable domain reads DTGVSQNPRHKITKRGQNVTFRCDPISEHNRLYWYRQTLGQGPEFLTYFQNEAQLEKSRLLSDRFSAERPKGSFSTLEIQRTEQGDSAMYLCASSAGQGKDAPLHFGNGTRLTVT.

This clonotype was detected a few times. This chain links TRBV4-3 with TRBJ2-5; TRBD2 agrees at 15 bases. This CDR3 spans 16 amino acids. Losses at the gene ends were 4 bases for V and 5 bases for J; bases not matched to a gene: 5. The germline V gene has CDR1 LGHNA and CDR2 YSLEER. The CDR3 loop reads CASSPGLAGGPETQYF. CDR3 bases: TGCGCCAGCAGCCCCGGACTAGCGGGGGGGCCTGAGACCCAGTACTTC.

Ten or more counts support this clonotype. The chain has TRBV9 and TRBJ2-2, with 8 bases identical to TRBD1. V lost 7 bases, J lost 0 bases, and 11 bases stayed unmatched. The germline gives CDR1 SGDLS, CDR2 YYNGEE. This CDR3 is 17 amino acids long. The CDR3 region has the DNA TGTGCCAGCGCCGTCCAGGGGGCGATGACGAACACCGGGGAGCTGTTTTTT. This codes for CASAVQGAMTNTGELFF. Drawing the rest from reference TRBV9 and TRBJ2-2, the complete variable domain is DSGVTQTPKHLITATGQRVTLRCSPRSGDLSVYWYQQSLDQGLQFLIQYYNGEERAKGNILERFSAQQFPDLHSELNLSSLELGDSALYFCASAVQGAMTNTGELFFGEGSRLTVL.

This clonotype was seen at least ten times. The chain carries TRBV20-1 and TRBJ2-5, with TRBD2 matching over 11 bases. The CDR3 length is 14 residues. V gave up 5 bases and J gave up 7 bases; unmatched junction bases: 9. The germline CDR1 and CDR2 sequences are DFQATT and SNEGSKA (reference sequence). The CDR3 DNA is TGCAGTGCTCTACTAGCGGGGGTAATTGGGACCCAGTACTTC. Translating gives CSALLAGVIGTQYF.

This clonotype was picked up a small number of times. The chain has TRBV29-1 and TRBJ2-2, with D possibly TRBD1 on 5 matching bases. V lost 6 bases and J 4 bases, leaving 9 bases between the germline ends. There are 12 residues in the CDR3. In germline, CDR1 is SQVTM, CDR2 ANQGSEA. As DNA, the CDR3 is TGCAGCGTCCTGACAGCCACCGGGGAGCTGTTTTTT. Its protein product is CSVLTATGELFF.

The genes are TRBV7-2 and TRBJ2-3; D unresolved. This CDR3 contains 13 residues. Germline V gene sequence: CDR1 SGHTA, CDR2 FQGNSA. The V end was cut by 2 bases, the J end by 6 bases, with 9 bases between. The chain's CDR3 is CASSLSLPDTQYF. The CDR3, as DNA: TGTGCCAGCAGCTTATCCCTCCCGGATACGCAGTATTTT. The whole variable domain, remainder taken from reference TRBV7-2 and TRBJ2-3, is GAGVSQSPSNKVTEKGKDVELRCDPISGHTALYWYRQSLGQGLEFLIYFQGNSAPDKSGLPSDRFSAERTGGSVSTLTIQRTQQEDSAVYLCASSLSLPDTQYFGPGTRLTVL.

This clonotype was detected ten times or more. This chain links TRBV10-3 with TRBJ2-1; the D is unclear. This CDR3 has 12 residues. The ends were cut back, 5 bases at V and 12 bases at J, with 14 bases in the middle. Germline V gene data show CDR1 as ENHRY and CDR2 as SYGVKD. The CDR3 here is CAISLERMGQFF. As DNA, the CDR3 is TGTGCCATCAGTTTGGAGAGAATGGGGCAGTTCTTC.

This clonotype was recorded many times. The chain carries TRBV2 and TRBJ2-3; a weak D match, TRBD1 (5 bases). Per the germline V gene, CDR1 is SNHLY and CDR2 is FYNNEI. The V and J ends lost 0 bases and 8 bases respectively, with 9 bases between them. CDR3 size: 13 residues. CDR3 residues: CASSEAGQSTQYF. CDR3 DNA: TGTGCCAGCAGTGAAGCCGGACAATCTACGCAGTATTTT.

In this sample, this clonotype turned up once. The V and J genes are TRBV24-1 and TRBJ2-3, with D perhaps TRBD1 or TRBD2 (5 bases each). Germline-derived CDR1 and CDR2 are KGHDR and SFDVKD. The germline V and J ends were trimmed by 5 bases and 4 bases, with 18 bases remaining between them. This CDR3 is built from 16 residues. The CDR3: CATSGGRSPGSDTQYF. In nucleotides, the CDR3 is TGTGCCACCAGTGGGGGACGGTCGCCGGGGTCAGATACGCAGTATTTT.

This clonotype appeared many times. The rearrangement links TRBV19 to TRBJ1-5; the D gene is possibly TRBD1 (5 bases). Germline CDR1 and CDR2: LNHDA and SQIVND (reference sequence). With 3 bases removed from V and 4 bases from J, the gap between germline ends came to 7 bases. The length of the CDR3 is 13 residues. CDR3 amino acids: CASSIRENQPQHF. CDR3 nucleotide sequence: TGTGCCAGTAGTATCAGGGAGAATCAGCCCCAGCATTTT.

The CDR3 here is CASSLSSGGLFYEQYF. CDR3 in DNA: TGTGCCAGCAGCCTCTCTAGCGGGGGCCTTTTCTACGAGCAGTACTTC. The V and J genes are TRBV9 and TRBJ2-7; 10 nucleotides line up with TRBD2. Germline loops: CDR1 SGDLS, CDR2 YYNGEE. With V trimmed by 4 bases and J by 3 bases, 10 bases remained unmatched. This CDR3 has 16 residues.

This clonotype was picked up many times. This chain connects TRBV11-1 to TRBJ1-1; no clear D. The germline gives CDR1 SGHAT, CDR2 FQDESV (reference sequence). The CDR3 loop spans 15 amino acids. Trimming shortened V by 1 base and J by 0 bases, and 9 bases separated the two germline ends. The CDR3 coding sequence is TGTGCCAGCAGCTTAGAACATAGCATGAACACTGAAGCTTTCTTT. It encodes CASSLEHSMNTEAFF.

This clonotype was found a few times. This chain uses TRBV7-2 with TRBJ2-6, with 9 bases that match TRBD1. The CDR3 runs 17 residues. Per the germline V gene, CDR1 is SGHTA and CDR2 is FQGNSA. V gave up 8 bases and J gave up 0 bases; unmatched junction bases: 8. The CDR3 DNA follows: TGTGCCAGCGAGGGGACAGGGACCTTCTCTGGGGCCAACGTCCTGACTTTC. Its protein product is CASEGTGTFSGANVLTF.

This chain links TRBV11-3 with TRBJ2-3, with 8 bases fitting TRBD1. Germline CDR1 SGHNT, CDR2 YENEEA. V lost 5 bases and J lost 2; bases outside the gene matches: 9. CDR3 length equals 16 residues. CDR3 in DNA: TGTGCCAGCAGCCCCCGGACAGGGAGATTCACAGATACGCAGTATTTT. Residues: CASSPRTGRFTDTQYF.

In its sample, this clonotype was seen many times. The genes are TRBV27 and TRBJ2-2; 11 bases are shared with TRBD2. J was trimmed by 7 bases and V by 2 bases; bases with no gene match: 6. This CDR3 has 16 amino acids. Looked up from germline, CDR1 is MNHEY and CDR2 is SMNVEV (reference sequence). In DNA form, the CDR3 reads TGTGCCAGCAGTTTAAATAGCGGGGGGGCAGGCGGGGAGCTGTTTTTT. It specifies CASSLNSGGAGGELFF.

This clonotype was seen ten or more times. The CDR3 spells CATSPGDSYEQYF. In DNA form, the CDR3 reads TGTGCCACCTCCCCCGGGGACTCCTACGAGCAGTACTTC. V and J are TRBV10-3 and TRBJ2-7; perhaps TRBD2 as D (5 bases). The V end was cut by 10 bases, the J end by 0 bases, with 13 bases between. Germline V gene lookup returns CDR1 ENHRY and CDR2 SYGVKD. The CDR3 totals 13 residues.

A few counts support this clonotype. V gene TRBV25-1 combines with J gene TRBJ2-3; D not certain. The CDR3 has 14 residues. Germline-derived CDR1 and CDR2 are MGHDK and SYGVNS. V was clipped by 1 base and J by 9 bases, with 14 bases between them. The CDR3 loop reads CASSESVVPPTQYF. The CDR3, as DNA: TGTGCCAGCAGTGAATCCGTCGTGCCGCCCACGCAGTATTTT.

This clonotype has more than one count but fewer than ten. The rearrangement links TRBV12-3 or TRBV12-4 to TRBJ2-1, with TRBD1 identical over 10 bases. This CDR3 contains 15 residues. The V and J ends lost 1 base and 6 bases, in that order; junction bases with no gene match: 3. CDR3 amino acids: CASSLGDRGANEQFF. CDR3 nucleotide sequence: TGTGCCAGCAGTTTAGGGGACAGGGGAGCCAATGAGCAGTTCTTC.

Comment on this clonotype: This is likely a read error, given that the CDR3 carries no conserved phenylalanine or tryptophan at its end. The chain employs TRBV4-3 and TRBJ2-3; no clear D. Germline values: CDR1 LGHNA, CDR2 YSLEER. CDR3 size: 13 residues. V lost 0 bases, J lost 4 bases, and 5 bases lay in between. For the CDR3, the DNA is TGCGCCAGCAGCCAAGAGGTGGCAGATACGCAGTATTCT. Translation: CASSQEVADTQYS.

This clonotype has a count of ten or more. The chain carries TRBV20-1 and TRBJ2-4; 7 bases agree with TRBD1. V lost 5 bases and J lost 0; bases outside the gene matches: 7. The CDR3 consists of 15 residues. The germline V gene has CDR1 DFQATT and CDR2 SNEGSKA (reference sequence). The CDR3: CSAGPRDRAKNIQYF. The CDR3 DNA is TGCAGTGCTGGGCCCCGGGACAGAGCCAAAAACATTCAGTACTTC.

V and J are TRBV25-1 and TRBJ2-7; 8 nucleotides line up with TRBD1. The length of the CDR3 is 14 residues. CDR1 and CDR2 from the germline V gene are MGHDK and SYGVNS. After removal of 5 bases from V and 5 bases from J, the junction contained 8 bases not matched to a gene. The chain's CDR3 is CASSSGGFRNEQYF. In nucleotides, the CDR3 is TGTGCCAGCAGTTCAGGGGGCTTTAGGAACGAGCAGTACTTC.

This clonotype was seen a handful of times. The chain uses TRBV2 and TRBJ1-3; possibly TRBD1 for D (5 bases). The CDR3 loop spans 14 amino acids. Trimming removed 4 bases from V and 3 bases from J, with 10 bases in between. CDR1 is SNHLY, CDR2 FYNNEI, per germline. The CDR3 DNA follows: TGTGCCAGCAGTGCCCGGGGCCTTGGAAACACCATATATTTT. Translating gives CASSARGLGNTIYF.

The CDR3, as DNA: TGTGCCAGCAGCCCCAGGGGGCGGTTTACTGAAGCTTTCTTT. The encoded protein is CASSPRGRFTEAFF. The chain recombines TRBV6-2 or TRBV6-3 with TRBJ1-1; 8 bases are shared with TRBD1. Unmatched junction bases numbered 8, after V lost 6 bases and J lost 5 bases. This CDR3 contains 14 residues. Germline V gene data show CDR1 as MNHEY and CDR2 as SVGEGT.

The chain recombines TRBV28 with TRBJ2-1; D might be TRBD1 (6 bases). Germline V gene lookup returns CDR1 MDHEN and CDR2 SYDVKM. V lost 10 bases and J lost 3, with 13 bases in between. The length of the CDR3 is 13 residues. The CDR3 is CATTGTFYNEQFF. The DNA of the CDR3 is TGTGCCACCACAGGGACATTCTACAATGAGCAGTTCTTC.

Remarks on this clonotype: This may be a read error: a much more frequent sequence differs by one nucleotide. Lacking the conserved final phenylalanine or tryptophan, this CDR3 likely reflects a read error. This rearrangement joins TRBV7-9 to TRBJ1-4, with D possibly being TRBD1 (5 bases). V lost 2 bases and J 8 bases, leaving 15 bases between the germline ends. The CDR3 has 15 amino acids. Germline loops: CDR1 SEHNR, CDR2 FQNEAQ (reference sequence). The CDR3 sequence: CASSLFRSRDEKLFS. In nucleotides, the CDR3 is TGTGCCAGCAGCTTATTCCGCTCAAGGGACGAAAAACTGTTTTCT.

This clonotype was detected a few times. The V and J genes are TRBV27 and TRBJ1-6; 7 bases map to TRBD1. Trimming at V came to 5 bases and at J to 1 base, leaving 5 bases not matched to a gene. Germline assignment: CDR1 MNHEY and CDR2 SMNVEV (reference sequence). There are 16 residues in the CDR3. The CDR3: CASSTRQGSYNSPLHF. CDR3 nucleotide sequence: TGTGCCAGCAGTACACGACAGGGTTCCTATAATTCACCCCTCCACTTT.

This clonotype turned up a few times. This sequence joins TRBV4-3 and TRBJ1-2, with TRBD1 as a possible D gene (5 bases). The CDR3 is 17 amino acids. In germline, CDR1 is LGHNA, CDR2 YSLEER. Trimming cost V 0 bases and J 5 bases, with 19 bases left between them. Here the CDR3 DNA reads TGCGCCAGCAGCCAAGAGTTAGCCCGTGGGACGGATTATGGCTACACCTTC. Translation: CASSQELARGTDYGYTF.

The sample holds a few counts of this clonotype. The V gene is TRBV28, the J gene TRBJ1-1; TRBD1 might be the D (6 bases). CDR3 length: 13 amino acids. Germline V CDR1 and CDR2: MDHEN, SYDVKM. The germline V and J ends were trimmed by 4 bases and 5 bases, with 11 bases remaining between them. The CDR3 sequence is CASSWDIETEAFF. CDR3 nucleotides: TGTGCCAGCAGTTGGGACATAGAGACTGAAGCTTTCTTT.